The clone carrying this TCR beta chain was seen more than once but under ten times. Its antigen is still unknown. This sample is part of a study of OX40 agonist ivuxolimab in advanced cancers. Looking at the study overall: An agonistic anti-OX40 (CD134) antibody, ivuxolimab, was used to treat the patients. Cancers in dose escalation were hepatocellular, melanoma, renal cell and head and neck. Study-level findings and limits: Clonal expansion from baseline to week 6 occurred in both CD4+ and CD8+ T cells.

Sequenced by immunoSEQ multiplex PCR; TCRdb stores in-frame clones only, minus some. The sample lists more than 60,000 clones, more than 75% occurring once. The length of the CDR3 is 15 residues. V was pared by 2 bases and J by 0 bases, with 10 bases between. CDR1 is MNHEY, CDR2 SVGAGI, per germline. V is TRBV6-5 and J is TRBJ1-1, with D maybe TRBD1 (6 bases). Sample: CD4+ or CD8+ T cells sorted from blood, taken in a trial of the OX40 agonist ivuxolimab. This sequence was found in an adult with an advanced solid tumor such as melanoma, head and neck, liver or kidney cancer. CDR3 in amino acids: CASSYPGGMNTEAFF. CDR3 nucleotide sequence: TGTGCCAGCAGTTACCCGGGGGGCATGAACACTGAAGCTTTCTTT.